A single sample gave rise to the 6 T cell receptor beta chains below, sequenced in a study of T cells in Graves' hyperthyroidism and ophthalmopathy. Amplification targeted TCR beta CDR3 regions from RNA transcripts. Carried out on the TCR CDR3, a first-round RT-PCR used the HTBI primer set. TCRdb processed the multiplex PCR reads anew with MiXCR; each CDR3 protein has one entry. The sample lists roughly 650,000 distinct CDR3 sequences, more than 15% occurring once. Sequencing used blood. These receptors originate from a woman aged 35 to 49 with Graves' ophthalmopathy.

This chain links TRBV12-3 or TRBV12-4 with TRBJ2-1; 8 nucleotides match TRBD2. With V trimmed by 3 bases and J by 2 bases, 6 bases remained unmatched. The CDR3 extends over 16 amino acids. The CDR3 bases are TGTGCCAGCAGTTTTGAAGCGGGAGCTCCCTACAATGAGCAGTTCTTC. This gives the protein CASSFEAGAPYNEQFF.

This clonotype has only a few counts. At one boundary the junction diverges from the germline segment, which might be a read error. The chain joins TRBV20-1 to TRBJ2-1, with D possibly TRBD2 on 5 matching bases. Germline loops: CDR1 DFQATT, CDR2 SNEGSKA (reference sequence). CDR3 length equals 14 residues. CDR3 protein: CSVRDLGTYNEQFF. The CDR3 nucleotides are TGCAGTGTTAGAGATCTCGGGACCTACAATGAGCAGTTCTTC.

The chain has TRBV19 and TRBJ1-1; 7 positions agree with TRBD1. J gave up 5 bases and V 2 bases, and 11 bases lay outside the gene matches. The germline CDR1 and CDR2 sequences are LNHDA and SQIVND (reference sequence). CDR3 length equals 16 residues. The CDR3 bases are TGTGCCAGTAGTATAAACGGAGCCAGGGGGGGAACTGAAGCTTTCTTT. Its protein is CASSINGARGGTEAFF.

This clonotype was observed a few times. V usage is TRBV4-1 and J usage is TRBJ1-2; 10 nucleotides line up with TRBD1. After removal of 7 bases from V and 3 bases from J, the junction contained 5 bases not matched to a gene. Germline values: CDR1 MGHRA, CDR2 YSYEKL. CDR3 size: 14 residues. The DNA of the CDR3 is TGCGCCAGCAACATCGGGACAGGGGACTATGGCTACACCTTC. Translated: CASNIGTGDYGYTF.

This clonotype was observed a handful of times. DNA of the CDR3: TGTGCCATCAGCGCCGGGACTAGCAGATACGAGCAGTACTTC. Its protein is CAISAGTSRYEQYF. The genes are TRBV10-3 and TRBJ2-7, with 9 bases aligning to TRBD2. The junction had 7 bases not matched to a gene; V was cut back by 6 bases and J by 4 bases. The CDR3 length is 14 residues. Germline V gene lookup returns CDR1 ENHRY and CDR2 SYGVKD.

This clonotype was observed at least ten times. The genes are TRBV2 and TRBJ2-7, with D tentatively TRBD2 (5 bases). The CDR3 runs 13 residues. Germline V lookup: CDR1 SNHLY, CDR2 FYNNEI. Trimming took 10 bases from V and 1 from J, leaving 14 bases between them. The CDR3 region is CATIRDSSYEQYF. For the CDR3, the DNA is TGTGCCACCATACGGGATTCTTCCTACGAGCAGTACTTC.